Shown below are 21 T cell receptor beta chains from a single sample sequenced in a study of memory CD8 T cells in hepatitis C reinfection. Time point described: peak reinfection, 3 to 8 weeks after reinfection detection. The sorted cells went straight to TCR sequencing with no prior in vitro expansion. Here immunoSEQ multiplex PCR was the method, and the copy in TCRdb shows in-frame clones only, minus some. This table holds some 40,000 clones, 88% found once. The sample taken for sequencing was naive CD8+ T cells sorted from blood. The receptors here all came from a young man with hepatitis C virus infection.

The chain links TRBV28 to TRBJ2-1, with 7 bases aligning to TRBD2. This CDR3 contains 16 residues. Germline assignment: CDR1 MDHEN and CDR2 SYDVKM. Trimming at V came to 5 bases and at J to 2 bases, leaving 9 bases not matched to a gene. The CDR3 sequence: CASSLAFRGAYNEQFF. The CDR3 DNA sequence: TGTGCCAGCAGTCTCGCTTTTCGGGGGGCCTACAATGAGCAGTTCTTC.

DNA for the CDR3: TGTGCCAGTAGTACTGGGACAGTGAACACTGAAGCTTTCTTT. It specifies CASSTGTVNTEAFF. V is TRBV19 and J is TRBJ1-1; TRBD1 aligns across 7 bases. Germline-derived CDR1 and CDR2 are LNHDA and SQIVND (reference sequence). The CDR3 has 14 amino acids. V shed 4 bases and J 0 bases; nucleotides not matched to a gene: 2.

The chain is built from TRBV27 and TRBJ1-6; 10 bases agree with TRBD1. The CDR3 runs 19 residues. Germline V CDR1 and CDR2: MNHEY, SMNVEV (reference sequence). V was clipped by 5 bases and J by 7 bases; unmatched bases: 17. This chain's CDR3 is CASSLYTPQGTGANSPLHF. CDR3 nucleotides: TGTGCCAGCAGTCTCTATACCCCCCAAGGGACAGGGGCAAATTCACCCCTCCACTTT.

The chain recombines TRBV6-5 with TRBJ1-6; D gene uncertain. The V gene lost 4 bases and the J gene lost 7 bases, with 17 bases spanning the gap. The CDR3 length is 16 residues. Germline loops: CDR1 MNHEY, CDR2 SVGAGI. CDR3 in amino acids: CASSSESAARNSPLHF. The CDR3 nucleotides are TGTGCCAGCAGTTCCGAGTCCGCGGCTAGGAATTCACCCCTCCACTTT.

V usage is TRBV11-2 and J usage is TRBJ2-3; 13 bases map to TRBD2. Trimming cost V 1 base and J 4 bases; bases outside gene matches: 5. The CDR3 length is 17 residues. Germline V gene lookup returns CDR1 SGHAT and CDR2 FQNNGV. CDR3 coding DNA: TGTGCCAGCAGCTTAGCGGCGGGACTAGCGGGATCAGATACGCAGTATTTT. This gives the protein CASSLAAGLAGSDTQYF.

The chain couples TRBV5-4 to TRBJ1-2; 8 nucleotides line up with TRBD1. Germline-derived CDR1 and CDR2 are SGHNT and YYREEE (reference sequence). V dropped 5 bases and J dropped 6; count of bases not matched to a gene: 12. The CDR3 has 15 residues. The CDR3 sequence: CASREPNRGADGYTF. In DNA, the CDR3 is TGTGCCAGCAGAGAACCAAACAGGGGGGCCGATGGCTACACCTTC.

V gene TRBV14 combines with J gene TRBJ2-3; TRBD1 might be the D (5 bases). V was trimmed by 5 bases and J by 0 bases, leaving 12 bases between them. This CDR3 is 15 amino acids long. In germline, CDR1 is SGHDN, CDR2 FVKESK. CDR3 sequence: CASSIQGTSTDTQYF. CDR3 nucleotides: TGTGCCAGCAGCATCCAGGGAACTAGCACAGATACGCAGTATTTT.

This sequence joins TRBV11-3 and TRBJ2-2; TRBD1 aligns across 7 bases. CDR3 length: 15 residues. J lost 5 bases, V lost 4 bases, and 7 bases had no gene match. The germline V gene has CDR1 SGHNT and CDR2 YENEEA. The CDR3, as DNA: TGTGCCAGCAGCTCCGACAGGGAGTTTACCGGGGAGCTGTTTTTT. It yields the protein CASSSDREFTGELFF.

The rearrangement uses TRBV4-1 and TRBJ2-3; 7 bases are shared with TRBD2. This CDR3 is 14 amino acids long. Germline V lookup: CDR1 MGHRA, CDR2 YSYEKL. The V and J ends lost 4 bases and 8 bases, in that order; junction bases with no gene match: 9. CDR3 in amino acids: CASSLDLGGGTQYF. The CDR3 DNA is TGCGCCAGCAGCCTTGACCTGGGGGGGGGTACGCAGTATTTT.

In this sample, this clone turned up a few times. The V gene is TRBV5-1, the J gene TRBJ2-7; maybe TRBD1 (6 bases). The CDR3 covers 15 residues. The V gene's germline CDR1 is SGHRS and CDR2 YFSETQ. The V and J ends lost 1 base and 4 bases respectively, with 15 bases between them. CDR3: CASSLSGTTTYEQYF. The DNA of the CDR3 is TGCGCCAGCAGCTTGTCGGGGACAACTACTTACGAGCAGTACTTC.

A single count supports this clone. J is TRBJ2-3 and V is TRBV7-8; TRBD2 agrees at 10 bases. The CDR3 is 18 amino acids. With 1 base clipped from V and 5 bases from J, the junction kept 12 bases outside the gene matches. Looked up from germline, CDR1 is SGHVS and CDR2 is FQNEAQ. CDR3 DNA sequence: TGTGCCAGCAGCTTAGAGGGTAGGGTAGCGGGAGGTGTAGATACGCAGTATTTT. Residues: CASSLEGRVAGGVDTQYF.

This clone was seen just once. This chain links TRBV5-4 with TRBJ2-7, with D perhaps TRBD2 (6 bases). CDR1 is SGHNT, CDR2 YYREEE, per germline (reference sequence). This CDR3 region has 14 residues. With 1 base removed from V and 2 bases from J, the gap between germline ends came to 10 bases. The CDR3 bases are TGTGCCAGCAGCTTGACGGGAGAGACCTACGAGCAGTACTTC. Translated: CASSLTGETYEQYF.

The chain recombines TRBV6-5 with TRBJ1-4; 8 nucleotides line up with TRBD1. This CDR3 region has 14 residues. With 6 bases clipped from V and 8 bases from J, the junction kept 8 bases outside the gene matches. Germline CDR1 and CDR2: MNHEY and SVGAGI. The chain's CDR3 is CASSPFTGGEKLFF. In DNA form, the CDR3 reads TGTGCCAGCAGCCCCTTCACAGGGGGGGAAAAACTGTTTTTT.

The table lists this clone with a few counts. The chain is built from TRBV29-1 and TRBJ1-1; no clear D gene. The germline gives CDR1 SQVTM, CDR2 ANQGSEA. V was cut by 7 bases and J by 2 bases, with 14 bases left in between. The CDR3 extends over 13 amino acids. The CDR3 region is CSAMAGANTEAFF. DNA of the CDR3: TGCAGCGCTATGGCAGGCGCAAACACTGAAGCTTTCTTT.

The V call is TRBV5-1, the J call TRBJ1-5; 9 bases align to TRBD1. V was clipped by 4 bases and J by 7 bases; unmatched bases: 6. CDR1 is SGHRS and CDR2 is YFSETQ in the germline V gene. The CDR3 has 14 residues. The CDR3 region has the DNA TGCGCCAGCAGCCTAGGACAGGGGATCCAGCCCCAGCATTTT. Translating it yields CASSLGQGIQPQHF.

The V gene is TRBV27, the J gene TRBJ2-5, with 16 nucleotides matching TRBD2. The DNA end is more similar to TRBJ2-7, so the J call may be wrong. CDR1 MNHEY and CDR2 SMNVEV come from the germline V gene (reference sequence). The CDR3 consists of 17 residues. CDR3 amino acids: CASSSGLAGGSSYEQYF. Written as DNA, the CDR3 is TGTGCCAGCAGTTCGGGACTAGCGGGAGGGAGCTCCTACGAGCAGTACTTC.

The CDR3 protein is CASSLGPSTDTQYF. For the CDR3, the DNA is TGTGCCAGCAGCTTGGGGCCGAGCACAGATACGCAGTATTTT. The J gene is TRBJ2-3, the V gene TRBV5-6; D unresolved. This CDR3 is built from 14 residues. V gave up 0 bases and J gave up 0 bases, with 5 bases separating them. The germline V gene has CDR1 SGHDT and CDR2 YYEEEE.

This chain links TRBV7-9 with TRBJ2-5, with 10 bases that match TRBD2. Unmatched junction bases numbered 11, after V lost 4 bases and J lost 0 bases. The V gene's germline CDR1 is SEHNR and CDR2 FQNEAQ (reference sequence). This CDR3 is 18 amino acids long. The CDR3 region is CASSSGASGGEYQETQYF. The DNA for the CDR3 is TGTGCCAGCAGCTCCGGGGCGAGCGGGGGGGAGTACCAAGAGACCCAGTACTTC. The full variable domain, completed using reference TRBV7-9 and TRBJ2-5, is DTGVSQNPRHKITKRGQNVTFRCDPISEHNRLYWYRQTLGQGPEFLTYFQNEAQLEKSRLLSDRFSAERPKGSFSTLEIQRTEQGDSAMYLCASSSGASGGEYQETQYFGPGTRLLVL.

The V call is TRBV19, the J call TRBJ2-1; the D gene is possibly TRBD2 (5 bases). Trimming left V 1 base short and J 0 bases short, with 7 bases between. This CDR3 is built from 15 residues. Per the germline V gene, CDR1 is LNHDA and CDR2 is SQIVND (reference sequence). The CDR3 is CASSIGRSSYNEQFF. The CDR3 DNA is TGTGCCAGTAGTATAGGGAGGAGCTCCTACAATGAGCAGTTCTTC.

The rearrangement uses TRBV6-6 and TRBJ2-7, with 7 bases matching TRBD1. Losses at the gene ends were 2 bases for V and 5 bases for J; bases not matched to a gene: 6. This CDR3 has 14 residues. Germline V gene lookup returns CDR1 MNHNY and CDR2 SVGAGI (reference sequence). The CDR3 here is CASSYLDRDNEQYF. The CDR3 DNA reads TGTGCCAGCAGTTACCTCGACAGGGACAACGAGCAGTACTTC.

CDR3: CASRLAGAGTGELFF. The CDR3 DNA sequence: TGTGCCAGTCGACTAGCGGGAGCGGGCACCGGGGAGCTGTTTTTT. The chain combines TRBV19 with TRBJ2-2, with TRBD2 identical over 12 bases. There are 15 residues in the CDR3. Trimming cost V 8 bases and J 4 bases; bases outside gene matches: 5. From germline, CDR1 is LNHDA and CDR2 SQIVND (reference sequence).